This TCR beta chain is from a study of beta chain features in type 1 diabetes. Whole-study findings and limits: Cells carrying high TCR expression could end up over-represented when cDNA is sequenced. The study found that naive, central memory and Treg TCRB repertoires appeared more similar in patients than in healthy donors.

About this clone: The target antigen is unknown.

This CDR3 is built from 13 residues. Germline CDR1 and CDR2: MDHEN and SYDVKM. V lost 2 bases to trimming and J lost 3 bases, with 7 bases between them. Since all of the isolated RNA was reverse transcribed, expressed TCRB transcripts were what got sequenced. Sequenced naive, central memory and regulatory T cell samples produced an average of approximately 3.8 million reads. The method was immunoSEQ multiplex PCR; TCRdb's version includes in-frame clones alone and lacks a portion of them. The repertoire includes some 250,000 clones, around a quarter of them detected once, and 4% sits in the top ten. Sequenced: central memory CD4+ T cells from blood. The chain links TRBV28 to TRBJ1-2; D gene uncertain. The clonotype originates from a man under 40 in good health. CDR3 sequence reads: CASSLAQDYGYTF. The CDR3 DNA sequence: TGTGCCAGCAGTTTAGCTCAGGACTATGGCTACACCTTC.